This T cell receptor beta chain was retrieved from a study of identical twins. TCRdb independently ran MiXCR on the 5' RACE reads; one entry per CDR3 protein. The sample holds nearly 650,000 distinct CDR3 sequences, under 8.5% seen once. Comment on this clonotype: The antigen is undetermined.

Regarding the study as a whole: Recombination models fit unrelated individuals' TCR alpha sharing but underestimated twins'.

These data were also filed under a second study, of yellow fever vaccine responses in identical twins.

The sequencing sample was made of PBMCs. The receptor comes from a woman between 18 and 30 years old in good health.

The CDR3, as DNA: TGTGCCAGCAGCTTAGGAGAGCCCGGGGAGCTGTTTTTT. Residues: CASSLGEPGELFF. This rearrangement joins TRBV13 to TRBJ2-2; D not certain. This CDR3 comprises 13 residues. Germline CDR1 is PRHDT and CDR2 is FYEKMQ (reference sequence). V lost 0 bases, J lost 6 bases, and 5 bases lay in between.